Listed below are T cell receptor beta chains from one sample, sequenced in a study of blood T cell repertoires in COVID-19. Assay used: immunoSEQ multiplex PCR; TCRdb lists only in-frame clones, some missing. The sample lists roughly 250,000 clones, under 85% occurring once. Sample: peripheral blood. The receptors were sampled from a human donor with COVID-19, enrolled during active disease. The donor label of this sample is uncertain. Each CDR3 is given without its conserved first and last residue. Size tells how often a clone was seen (once, few, many) or the class of an expanded clone, and some rows leave it out.

V gene,clone size,CDR3 protein
TRBV29-1,NA,SARTGGNQPQH
TRBV7-2,NA,ASSRTSGSSYNEQF
TRBV13,once,ASSLSVVASAGELF
TRBV5-1,NA,ASSPQGASGNTIY
TRBV5-4,NA,ASSLTGLTEAF
TRBV28,NA,ASSYLSSGRAQY
TRBV9,once,ASSPGPGQGVSPLH
TRBV27,NA,ASSLGQGDGYT
TRBV2,NA,ASSESRTTKTPSYNEQF
TRBV19,NA,ASSTRGSWGNQPQH
TRBV4-2,NA,ASSQGTGGQPQH
TRBV29-1,NA,SVEGTGAFYEQY
TRBV5-1,NA,ASSGSGQGASVEQY
TRBV6-4,NA,ASRVPGQRINEQF
TRBV3-1/TRBV3-2,NA,ASSQDMSQETQY
TRBV7-9,NA,ASSPLAGTTGGAF
TRBV5-1,many,ASSESRPREAF
TRBV3-1/TRBV3-2,NA,ASSLRWGVGLAGEVDTQY
TRBV5-1,NA,ASSSAAVGVRAF
TRBV19,NA,ASGQGTRTGELF
TRBV9,NA,ASSVTGERSGNTIY
TRBV28,NA,ASRAAPYEQY
TRBV15,NA,ATSSPPRDVEGGEQY
TRBV7-8,NA,ASSRTRQSTEAF
TRBV11-1,NA,ASSLSGTFAGNEQF
TRBV19,NA,ASSSPRDRINTEAF
TRBV5-1,NA,ASSLDEGRNTEAF
TRBV6-5,NA,ASSYSTGSSYGYT
TRBV10-3,NA,ATFQETQY
TRBV24-1,NA,ATSESSGRPNTGELF